The clone carrying this TCR beta chain turned up a few times. The junction shows a germline mismatch at one end, possibly a read error. Methods used by the authors: Researchers report that nucleated cell counts were estimated from reference gene primer amplification. The data were produced by immunoSEQ multiplex PCR, yet TCRdb's version contains in-frame clones alone and is incomplete. Clone size and the V and J calls come from that table; the DNA yielded D and trimming. The sample holds about 250,000 clones, about 79% seen once. Germline V CDR1 and CDR2: MNHEY, SMNVEV (reference sequence). The CDR3 covers 12 residues. The data were taken from a study of blood T cell repertoires in COVID-19.

The chain is built from TRBV27 and TRBJ1-1; D gene uncertain. Specimen: peripheral blood. The origin of this receptor is an older man with acute or convalescent COVID-19. CDR3 sequence reads: CTSQSVNTEAFF. Written as DNA, the CDR3 is TGTACCAGTCAGTCAGTGAACACTGAAGCTTTCTTT.